This TCR beta chain originates from a study of blood T cell repertoires in COVID-19 (dated by TCRdb to 2018 to 2020). Background on the whole study: Collaborator samples came from the United States, Italy and Spain and covered acute and convalescent phases of COVID-19. The material from the prospective study consisted of cDNA or gDNA derived from T cells, B-cell-depleted T cells, or PBMCs. The dataset comprised deeply sampled blood TCRbeta repertoires from subjects exposed to, actively infected with, or recovered from COVID-19. The repertoires were released in a freely available public database intended as a resource for research on the immune response to SARS-CoV-2. Samples came from the ongoing ImmuneRACE study (first 160 participants) plus 1,254 subjects from 6 global collaborators. A de-identified subject ID, COVID-19 status, age in years and sex were almost always included in the sample metadata. Where HLA class I and class II types were available, the types were taken from metadata supplied by the sample provider, not from assay-based typing. Summary of the overall study and its limitations: The amount of clinical and demographic metadata varied by source and participant and was provided uncurated.

The CDR3, cysteine through phenylalanine, is 15 amino acids long. Just the 45-base CDR3 DNA is kept, in frame starting at base 1. Reading the germline V gene gives CDR1 KGHSH and CDR2 LQKENI. Compared with germline, V lacks 3 bases and J lacks 6 bases; bases without a gene match: 6. The immunoSEQ Assay, a bias-controlled multiplex PCR, was used to amplify TCRbeta CDR3 regions from genomic DNA. From the authors' description of their analysis: Within the assay, amplification of reference gene primers was used to estimate how many nucleated cells each sample contained. Sequence reads were collapsed and filtered to measure the absolute abundance of every unique TCRbeta CDR3 rearrangement. For each sample, productive Simpson clonality was calculated by taking the square root of Simpson's diversity index across productive rearrangements. TCRdb provides this immuneACCESS table in a form limited to in-frame rearrangements. Some clones are lacking; in checked studies, under half of them reflect an unresolved V gene, and why the rest are absent is not known. From that table come the V and J calls and clone size; the DNA was used to work out D and trimming. The sample data list about 15,000 clones, and roughly 82% of these were observed just once. The ten largest clones take up roughly a quarter of the sample.

Collaborating institutions collected whole blood in K2EDTA tubes following their own protocols. For TCRbeta analysis, collaborators shipped samples in one of three forms: frozen whole blood, isolated PBMCs, or DNA extracted from either of those sample types. Worth noting for this clone: No antigen is known for it. No base qualities exist here, and no much larger clone lies one base off it.

What was sequenced was peripheral blood. The rearranged segments are TRBV18 and TRBJ1-2, with TRBD1 identical over 11 junction bases. The TCR sequence derives from a woman between 70 and 85 years old with active COVID-19. The CDR3 sequence is CASSPPGQGEHGYTF. The DNA sequence follows: TGTGCCAGCTCACCGCCGGGACAGGGGGAACATGGCTACACCTTC.